This T cell receptor beta chain was recorded in a study of T-cell memory formation after mild COVID-19. Study summary: Each donor largely had its own TCR clusters. Study-wide findings and caveats: Clones that shrank (day 15 to 85) were balanced CD4/CD8, whereas later expanders leaned CD4+. Contracting CD4+ clones lay largely in CM and EM, with CD8+ ones residing in EMRA.

Each CDR3 protein is one row after TCRdb ran MiXCR on the 5' RACE reads. The table includes more than 250,000 distinct CDR3 sequences, 16% detected once. Ten or more counts support this clonotype. Its target is unknown. The CDR3 consists of 12 residues. Trimming stripped 7 bases from V and 4 bases from J, with 10 bases between. Germline CDR1 SNHLY, CDR2 FYNNEI. V gene TRBV2 combines with J gene TRBJ2-5; TRBD1 is a possible D gene (6 bases). The sequencing sample was made of PBMCs or a T cell subset sorted from them (not recorded which). The sequence derives from a man between 18 and 29 years old who had mild COVID-19 (a few samples of this study predate the infection). Cell type and time point are not known. The DNA of the CDR3 is TGTGCCAGCATTGGGACACGAGAGACCCAGTACTTC. This codes for CASIGTRETQYF.